Listed below are T cell receptor beta chains from one sample, sequenced in a study of shared clonotypes between healthy human individuals. The protocol was immunoSEQ multiplex PCR, while the TCRdb copy is restricted to in-frame clones and leaves out a portion. This table holds fewer than 3 million clones, about nine tenths found once. The sequenced sample consisted of naive CD4+ T cells from PBMCs. The receptors stem from a man aged 18-30 years in good health. Some clones in this sample may be carry-over from other donors' samples. CDR3s include the opening cysteine and the closing phenylalanine or tryptophan. The D gene is left open where the match is weak. Expanded clones are given a class, and other clones once, few, many or no size at all.

v_call	clone_size	d_call	j_call	cdr3_nt	cdr3_aa
TRBV28	-	-	TRBJ2-7	TGTGCCAGCAGCTCTTCTTCGAAGGGGGGAAGGTATGGCGAGCAGTACTTC	CASSSSSKGGRYGEQYF
TRBV30	-	TRBD1	TRBJ1-2	TGTGCCTGGAGTCCCTCGTGGAGGGGGCTCTATGGCTACACCTTC	CAWSPSWRGLYGYTF
TRBV29-1	once	TRBD1	TRBJ2-4	TGCAGCGTGGGACCGGGACAGGGCCAAAACATTCAGTACTTC	CSVGPGQGQNIQYF
TRBV29-1	-	TRBD2	TRBJ2-7	TGCAGCGTTGATAGTGGGTTAGCGGGTCAGTACGAGCAGTACTTC	CSVDSGLAGQYEQYF
TRBV5-5	-	-	TRBJ1-3	TGTGCCAGCAGCTTGGATGCCCGGGGGTTGTCTGGAAACACCATATATTTT	CASSLDARGLSGNTIYF
TRBV5-5	-	TRBD1	TRBJ2-7	TGTGCCAGCAGCTTGGAGGGACAGAGCTCCTACGAGCAGTACTTC	CASSLEGQSSYEQYF
TRBV18	-	-	TRBJ2-5	TGTGCCAGCTCACCCATGGGTGAGAGTGAGACCCAGTACTTC	CASSPMGESETQYF
TRBV4-2	-	-	TRBJ2-3	TGTGCCAGCAGCCCCCCTACGGTGGATCCCACAGATACGCAGTATTTT	CASSPPTVDPTDTQYF
TRBV7-2	-	TRBD1	TRBJ2-3	TGTGCCAGCAGCATAACAGGGGCAGATACGCAGTATTTT	CASSITGADTQYF
TRBV5-1	-	-	TRBJ2-5	TGCGCCAGCAGCTTGGGCAGGGAACGAGAGACCCAGTACTTC	CASSLGRERETQYF
TRBV5-4	-	TRBD2	TRBJ2-1	TGTGCCAGCAGCTTGCCCCGGGACTATAACAATGAGCAGTTCTTC	CASSLPRDYNNEQFF
TRBV28	-	-	TRBJ2-7	TGTGCCAGCTACGACAGAAACTACGAGCAGTACTTC	CASYDRNYEQYF
TRBV5-4	-	TRBD2	TRBJ2-3	TGTGCCAGCAGCCCCCTCGGGCGGGAGGGAACAGATACGCAGTATTTT	CASSPLGREGTDTQYF
TRBV18	-	-	TRBJ1-4	TGTGCCAGCTCACCAACGCGGGCGGAGTTTGAAAAACTGTTTTTT	CASSPTRAEFEKLFF
TRBV15	-	-	TRBJ1-2	TGTGCCACCAGCAGAAGTCCAGGGAACAACGGCTACACCTTC	CATSRSPGNNGYTF
TRBV7-8	-	-	TRBJ2-7	TGTGCCAGCAGCTCCCATAGGGGCTCCTACGAGCAGTACTTC	CASSSHRGSYEQYF
TRBV5-8	-	-	TRBJ1-1	TGTGCCAGCGTCCGACAGAAGCACATGAACACTGAAGCTTTCTTT	CASVRQKHMNTEAFF
TRBV4-2	-	-	TRBJ2-4	TGTGCCAGCAGCCTTGGCTACCGTCAGGGGCTGGAGAACATTCAGTACTTC	CASSLGYRQGLENIQYF
TRBV4-1	-	TRBD2	TRBJ2-3	TGCGCCAGCAGCCACCCTAGACTAGCCGAGGGGGATACGCAGTATTTT	CASSHPRLAEGDTQYF
TRBV28	-	-	TRBJ2-6	TGTGCCAGCAGTTCACCGGGACGCCAAGGGGCCAACGTCCTGACTTTC	CASSSPGRQGANVLTF
TRBV30	-	TRBD1	TRBJ1-2	TGTGCCTGGAGCCGGACAGGGGTGGCTGGCTACACCTTC	CAWSRTGVAGYTF
TRBV18	-	-	TRBJ2-7	TGTGCCAGCTCACCCCGCGTCGGCTACGAGCAGTACTTC	CASSPRVGYEQYF
TRBV28	-	-	TRBJ2-7	TGTGCCAGCACCTCGGCTGGCTACGAGCAGTACTTC	CASTSAGYEQYF
TRBV4-1	-	TRBD1	TRBJ1-6	TGCGCCAGCAGCCACCTCCCGACAGGGTATTCTGCGCCACCCCTCCACTTT	CASSHLPTGYSAPPLHF
TRBV10-3	-	TRBD1	TRBJ2-7	TGTGCCATCAAAGCCACAGGGGACCTTTCCGAGCAGTACTTC	CAIKATGDLSEQYF
TRBV5-1	-	-	TRBJ2-3	TGCGCCAGCAGCTTGGAAGGGACTGCAGATACGCAGTATTTT	CASSLEGTADTQYF
TRBV10-3	-	-	TRBJ2-5	TGTGCCATCAGTGAGGCGAGGGTCGGCCAGCAAGAGACCCAGTACTTC	CAISEARVGQQETQYF
TRBV28	-	-	TRBJ2-5	TGTGCCAGCAAAGAAGACAGGCCGCCTAGAGAGACCCAGTACTTC	CASKEDRPPRETQYF
TRBV7-2	once	-	TRBJ1-1	TGTGCCAGCAGCTCCCTGGGGCAGGGGCGATCTGAAGCTTTCTTT	CASSSLGQGRSEAFF
TRBV2	-	TRBD1	TRBJ1-1	TGTGCCAGCAGTGCATCCGACAGGGGGAACACTGAAGCTTTCTTT	CASSASDRGNTEAFF
TRBV6-6	-	TRBD1	TRBJ1-6	TGTGCCAGCAGCCGACAGGGGACATCCTATAATTCACCCCTCCACTTT	CASSRQGTSYNSPLHF
TRBV4-1	-	-	TRBJ2-7	TGCGCCAGCAGCCATCCGCCTAGAGGGAACGAGCAGTACTTC	CASSHPPRGNEQYF
TRBV20-1	once	-	TRBJ2-7	TGCAGTGCTCCCCGGGACTCCTACATCTTC	CSAPRDSYIF
TRBV27	-	TRBD2	TRBJ2-1	TGTGCCAGCGCCCGGGACTATTCCCCATACAATGAGCAGTTCTTC	CASARDYSPYNEQFF
TRBV7-9	-	-	TRBJ2-1	TGTGCCAGCAGCTTAGCGCTGACACCGGAGGTCTTTAATGAGCAGTTCTTC	CASSLALTPEVFNEQFF
TRBV7-6	once	-	TRBJ1-4	TGTGCCAGCAGCTACCGGGACGACCGCGAAAAACTGTTTTTT	CASSYRDDREKLFF
TRBV5-1	-	-	TRBJ1-4	TGCGCCAGCAGCCCAGGGGCAACTAATGAAAAACTGTTTTTT	CASSPGATNEKLFF
TRBV11-1	-	TRBD2	TRBJ2-3	TGTGCCAGCAGCCCCGGGACCGGGGGGTCGGGGCGATCAGATACGCAGTATTTT	CASSPGTGGSGRSDTQYF
TRBV6-1	-	-	TRBJ2-7	TGTGCCAGCACCCGATCGGCGGGTTTCTCCTACGAGCAGTACTTC	CASTRSAGFSYEQYF
TRBV27	-	TRBD1	TRBJ2-3	TGTGCCAGCAGTAGGAAGTTTGGGACAGGAGGCACAGATACGCAGTATTTT	CASSRKFGTGGTDTQYF
TRBV28	-	-	TRBJ1-2	TGTGCCAGCAGATCTTTATATGGCTACACCTTC	CASRSLYGYTF
TRBV10-1	-	-	TRBJ2-7	TGCGCCAGCAGTGAGTCGGGCCGGCTTTACGAGCAGTACTTC	CASSESGRLYEQYF
TRBV20-1	-	-	TRBJ2-7	TGCAGTGCCTATAGGTACGAGCAGTACTTC	CSAYRYEQYF
TRBV7-9	-	TRBD2	TRBJ2-1	TGTGCCAGCAGGTCAGCCGGACTAGCGGCTTACAATGAGCAGTTCTTC	CASRSAGLAAYNEQFF
TRBV4-2	-	-	TRBJ2-1	TGTGCCAGCAGCCGGGGGACTGGAAACAATGAGCAGTTCTTC	CASSRGTGNNEQFF
TRBV6-1	-	-	TRBJ1-4	TGTGCCAGCAGCACGGGAGCAGGGGCTAATGAAAAACTGTTTTTT	CASSTGAGANEKLFF
TRBV6-5	-	TRBD2	TRBJ2-7	TGTGCCAGCAGTTACTCGAGGACTAGCGGTTCCTACGAGCAGTACTTC	CASSYSRTSGSYEQYF
TRBV5-1	-	TRBD2	TRBJ2-7	TGCGCCAGCAGCGCCTCTAGCGGGCACTCCTACGAGCAGTACTTC	CASSASSGHSYEQYF